Included here is one T cell receptor (beta chain) sequence, with context. Its antigen is currently unknown. The data originate from a study of beta chain features in type 1 diabetes. General study points: Patients with type 1 diabetes showed fewer VDJ junction insertions and more deletions. Type 1 diabetes patients had moderately but significantly shorter TCRB CDR3s in all four CD4+ subsets.

The authors sorted CD4+ naive, central memory, regulatory and stem cell-like memory cells via CD45RO/CCR7/CD25/CD127/CD95/CD27. Expressed TCRB transcripts were sequenced after all isolated RNA was converted to cDNA. TCRdb's copy holds only in-frame clones and misses some; the assay was immunoSEQ multiplex PCR. The data contain 130,000 or so clones, 9% of them seen just once; the ten biggest clones take up 0.6% to 0.9%. The CDR3 is made up of 14 amino acids. V gave up 2 bases and J gave up 8 bases, with 16 bases separating them. Looked up from germline, CDR1 is LNHDA and CDR2 is SQIVND (reference sequence).

V usage is TRBV19 and J usage is TRBJ2-7, with D maybe TRBD2 (5 bases). This TCR came from a man younger than 45 with type 1 diabetes. Sequencing was carried out using central memory CD4+ T cells from blood. The CDR3 spells CASSISGPPTKQYF. The CDR3 bases are TGTGCCAGTAGTATAAGCGGACCCCCCACCAAGCAGTACTTC.